Listed below are T cell receptor beta chains from one sample, sequenced in a study of patients and donors after allogeneic stem cell transplantation. Via MiXCR, TCRdb re-called the RT-PCR reads, giving one row per CDR3 protein. The sample lists some 960,000 distinct CDR3 sequences; roughly 18% were seen once. The material sequenced was blood, either unsorted or a sorted T cell fraction (not recorded which). The receptors derive from a human donor who was either an allogeneic HSCT recipient or a stem cell or donor lymphocyte infusion donor (not recorded which). It is not recorded whose cells these are; they may come from a transplant donor. CDR3s include the opening cysteine and the closing phenylalanine or tryptophan. D genes are given only for firm matches. For some rows the clone size is stated as once, few or many, or as a class when expanded; others skip it.

-	-	TRBJ2-3	TRBV4-3	CASSQAQGTDTQYF	TGCGCCAGCAGCCAAGCGCAGGGCACAGATACGCAGTATTTT
few	-	TRBJ2-7	TRBV29-1	CSVLRLNAYEQYF	TGCAGTGTATTGAGACTCAATGCCTACGAGCAGTACTTC
-	TRBD2	TRBJ2-1	TRBV2	CASTILAGMFHEQFF	TGTGCCAGCACTATACTAGCGGGGATGTTCCATGAGCAGTTCTTC
-	-	TRBJ1-2	TRBV5-6	CASFPAGYDGYTF	TGTGCCAGCTTCCCCGCCGGGTATGATGGCTACACCTTC
-	-	TRBJ1-3	TRBV9	CASSVAESSGNTIYF	TGTGCCAGCAGCGTAGCAGAGAGCTCTGGAAACACCATATATTTT
once	-	TRBJ1-4	TRBV5-1	CASSLDMSNEKLFF	TGCGCCAGCAGCTTGGACATGTCTAATGAAAAACTGTTTTTT
few	-	TRBJ1-1	TRBV10-3	CAISDSEGTEAFF	TGTGCCATCAGTGACTCAGAGGGCACTGAAGCTTTCTTT
-	-	TRBJ2-2	TRBV3-1	CASSVLAGGELFF	TGTGCCAGCAGTGTCCTCGCGGGCGGGGAGCTGTTTTTT
few	TRBD1	TRBJ2-7	TRBV28	CASSLPDRGPEQYF	TGTGCCAGCAGTCTCCCAGACAGGGGGCCCGAGCAGTACTTC
-	-	TRBJ2-3	TRBV20-1	CGGTVRRGSTDTQYF	TGCGGAGGGACAGTGAGGCGGGGGAGCACAGATACGCAGTATTTT
-	-	TRBJ1-5	TRBV7-3	CASSRGSREPQHF	TGTGCCAGCAGCCGGGGTTCGAGGGAGCCCCAGCATTTT
-	TRBD1	TRBJ2-3	TRBV7-2	CASSLAGDGGQSTDTQYF	TGTGCCAGCAGCTTAGCGGGGGATGGGGGACAGAGCACAGATACGCAGTATTTT
-	-	TRBJ1-5	TRBV12-3/TRBV12-4	CASSFEVGQPQHF	TGTGCCAGCAGTTTTGAAGTTGGGCAGCCCCAGCATTTT
-	-	TRBJ2-2	TRBV29-1	CSVGTAGSNTGELFF	TGCAGCGTTGGGACAGCAGGGTCGAACACCGGGGAGCTGTTTTTT
few	-	TRBJ2-1	TRBV3-1	CASSQAISRGQFF	TGTGCCAGCAGCCAAGCGATCAGTAGGGGGCAGTTCTTC